These 18 T cell receptor beta chains were all obtained from the same sample, sequenced in a study of control samples from healthy donors and cancer patients. Libraries were prepared by immunoSEQ multiplex PCR; TCRdb keeps only in-frame clonotypes and omits some of them. The data contain about 140,000 clones, about 88% of them singletons. Specimen: blood. The source is a woman aged 25 to 39 in good health.

This clone was observed a few times. The V and J genes are TRBV3-1 (or the pseudogene TRBV3-2) and TRBJ2-1; 7 bases are shared with TRBD2. The CDR3 has 16 residues. Germline values: CDR1 LGHDT, CDR2 YNNKEL (reference sequence). The V segment lost 1 base and the J segment 4 bases; nucleotides outside the gene matches: 7. CDR3 sequence reads: CASSQVSSGVYNEQFF. In DNA form, the CDR3 reads TGTGCCAGCAGCCAAGTGTCTAGCGGCGTATACAATGAGCAGTTCTTC.

The chain joins TRBV19 to TRBJ2-1; possibly TRBD1 for D (6 bases). Trimming removed 9 bases at V and 8 bases at J, with 11 bases between. Per the germline V gene, CDR1 is LNHDA and CDR2 is SQIVND (reference sequence). CDR3 length: 11 amino acids. In DNA, the CDR3 is TGTGCCAGCTCGGGGACATATGAGCAGTTCTTC. It encodes CASSGTYEQFF.

The chain has TRBV7-2 and TRBJ2-3; D is unclear. Germline V lookup: CDR1 SGHTA, CDR2 FQGNSA. The CDR3 extends over 14 amino acids. Trimming took off 1 base at V and 1 base at J, with 6 bases between the two ends. The CDR3 DNA follows: TGTGCCAGCAGCTTAGATAGGGGCACAGATACGCAGTATTTT. This encodes CASSLDRGTDTQYF.

The chain couples TRBV20-1 to TRBJ1-2, with a tentative D call TRBD1 (6 bases). Trimming shortened V by 3 bases and J by 4 bases, and 21 bases separated the two germline ends. This CDR3 is built from 16 residues. CDR1 and CDR2 (germline): DFQATT, SNEGSKA (reference sequence). For the CDR3, the DNA is TGCAGTGCTAGTCCCCCGGTTCGCGGGGGGCTCTATGGCTACACCTTC. It is translated as CSASPPVRGGLYGYTF.

The chain links TRBV11-2 to TRBJ1-1; D unresolved. The CDR3 is 16 amino acids. V lost 4 bases and J lost 1, with 16 bases in between. Germline CDR1 reads SGHAT; CDR2 reads FQNNGV. The CDR3 sequence: CASSYGWRRTNTEAFF. DNA of the CDR3: TGTGCCAGCAGCTATGGTTGGCGGAGGACGAACACTGAAGCTTTCTTT.

The chain joins TRBV30 to TRBJ2-7; D perhaps matches TRBD1 (5 bases). The CDR3 spans 13 residues. CDR1 is GTSNPN and CDR2 is SVGIG in the germline V gene (reference sequence). The V end was cut by 4 bases, the J end by 1 base, with 11 bases between. The CDR3 DNA reads TGTGCCTGGAATCCCCAGGGTTCCTACGAGCAGTACTTC. As protein: CAWNPQGSYEQYF.

This chain links TRBV7-2 with TRBJ1-1; 7 bases are shared with TRBD1. The J segment lost 1 base and the V segment lost 3 bases, leaving 2 bases of the junction unmatched. Germline values: CDR1 SGHTA, CDR2 FQGNSA. This CDR3 has 14 residues. The CDR3: CASSFRQGNTEAFF. CDR3 bases: TGTGCCAGCAGCTTCCGACAGGGGAACACTGAAGCTTTCTTT. Filled out from reference TRBV7-2 and TRBJ1-1, the complete variable domain reads GAGVSQSPSNKVTEKGKDVELRCDPISGHTALYWYRQSLGQGLEFLIYFQGNSAPDKSGLPSDRFSAERTGGSVSTLTIQRTQQEDSAVYLCASSFRQGNTEAFFGQGTRLTVV.

The chain carries TRBV9 and TRBJ1-2, with 7 bases fitting TRBD1. The CDR3 extends over 14 amino acids. In germline, CDR1 is SGDLS, CDR2 YYNGEE. After removal of 5 bases from V and 3 bases from J, the junction contained 7 bases not matched to a gene. The CDR3 DNA reads TGTGCCAGCAGAGCTATTACAGGGGACTATGGCTACACCTTC. As protein: CASRAITGDYGYTF.

The chain employs TRBV29-1 and TRBJ1-1; D may be TRBD1 (6 bases). Germline lookup yields CDR1 SQVTM and CDR2 ANQGSEA. This CDR3 comprises 13 residues. Trimming took off 7 bases at V and 5 bases at J, with 17 bases between the two ends. The CDR3 coding sequence is TGCAGCGGGGCCCTACAGGGAGGTACTGAAGCTTTCTTT. Its protein product is CSGALQGGTEAFF.

The rearrangement uses TRBV29-1 and TRBJ2-7, with TRBD1 identical over 7 bases. Trimming cost V 7 bases and J 1 base; bases outside gene matches: 10. The CDR3 is made up of 14 amino acids. Germline CDR1 SQVTM, CDR2 ANQGSEA. The CDR3 loop reads CSAAYGTASYEQYF. As DNA, the CDR3 is TGCAGCGCCGCGTACGGGACAGCTTCCTACGAGCAGTACTTC.

The chain recombines TRBV5-6 with TRBJ1-1; D is perhaps TRBD1 (6 bases). V was pared by 4 bases and J by 4 bases, with 20 bases between. This CDR3 spans 16 amino acids. The germline gives CDR1 SGHDT, CDR2 YYEEEE. DNA for the CDR3: TGTGCCAGCAGCAGCGCTGGGCGGGGGCCGCTCACTGAAGCTTTCTTT. The encoded protein is CASSSAGRGPLTEAFF.

The V call is TRBV7-8, the J call TRBJ1-6; 7 bases are a match to TRBD1. Germline CDR1 reads SGHVS; CDR2 reads FQNEAQ. This CDR3 has 13 amino acids. V trimming: 5 bases; J trimming: 13 bases; junction bases outside the gene matches: 8. The CDR3 DNA sequence: TGTGCCAGCAGCCGAGGGACAGAGCATCCCCTCCACTTT. Its translation: CASSRGTEHPLHF.

The CDR3 region has the DNA TGTGCCAGCTCACCACCGGGCGGAGGCTACGAGCAGTACTTC. Translation gives CASSPPGGGYEQYF. The V gene is TRBV28, the J gene TRBJ2-7; weak D call: TRBD2 (5 bases). This CDR3 spans 14 amino acids. V was pared by 8 bases and J by 3 bases, with 17 bases between. Germline V gene lookup returns CDR1 MDHEN and CDR2 SYDVKM. Combining the CDR3 with reference TRBV28 and TRBJ2-7 gives the whole variable domain DVKVTQSSRYLVKRTGEKVFLECVQDMDHENMFWYRQDPGLGLRLIYFSYDVKMKEKGDIPEGYSVSREKKERFSLILESASTNQTSMYLCASSPPGGGYEQYFGPGTRLTVT.

The V and J genes are TRBV5-1 and TRBJ1-4; maybe TRBD1 (5 bases). CDR1 is SGHRS, CDR2 YFSETQ, per germline. This CDR3 spans 16 amino acids. V lost 0 bases and J 4 bases, leaving 13 bases between the germline ends. CDR3 nucleotides: TGCGCCAGCAGCTTGGCCCAAGGGGCGGTTAATGAAAAACTGTTTTTT. Translating it yields CASSLAQGAVNEKLFF.

The chain joins TRBV5-6 to TRBJ1-4; D remains ambiguous. The CDR3 extends over 15 amino acids. The germline V and J ends were trimmed by 4 bases and 8 bases, with 18 bases remaining between them. Germline V lookup: CDR1 SGHDT, CDR2 YYEEEE. The CDR3 nucleotides read TGTGCCAGCAGCCGACGGCGGACCGGAGGAGAAAAACTGTTTTTT. Its translation: CASSRRRTGGEKLFF.

As concerns this clone: The same CDR3 arises from other DNA sequences in this sample as well. J is TRBJ1-2 and V is TRBV5-5; D is undetermined. V was clipped by 4 bases and J by 0 bases, with 7 bases between them. The germline CDR1 and CDR2 sequences are SGHKS and YYEKEE (reference sequence). The CDR3 consists of 13 residues. CDR3 loop: CASSLGPNYGYTF. DNA for the CDR3: TGTGCCAGCAGCCTAGGACCTAACTATGGCTACACCTTC.

The chain joins TRBV3-1 (or the pseudogene TRBV3-2) to TRBJ2-5, with D perhaps TRBD1 (5 bases). The CDR3 is 16 amino acids. Germline loops: CDR1 LGHDT, CDR2 YNNKEL (reference sequence). Trimming cost V 0 bases and J 7 bases, with 18 bases left between them. CDR3 bases: TGTGCCAGCAGCCAAGATCCTAGTACCCAGGGTGGGACCCAGTACTTC. Protein sequence: CASSQDPSTQGGTQYF.

This chain links TRBV5-6 with TRBJ2-1; 8 bases line up with TRBD1. V lost 1 base to trimming and J lost 7 bases; unmatched junction nucleotides: 10. Germline V CDR1 and CDR2: SGHDT, YYEEEE. This CDR3 spans 16 amino acids. DNA for the CDR3: TGTGCCAGCAGCTTGTTTCAGGGGGCGGGTGGGAATGAGCAGTTCTTC. It codes for CASSLFQGAGGNEQFF.